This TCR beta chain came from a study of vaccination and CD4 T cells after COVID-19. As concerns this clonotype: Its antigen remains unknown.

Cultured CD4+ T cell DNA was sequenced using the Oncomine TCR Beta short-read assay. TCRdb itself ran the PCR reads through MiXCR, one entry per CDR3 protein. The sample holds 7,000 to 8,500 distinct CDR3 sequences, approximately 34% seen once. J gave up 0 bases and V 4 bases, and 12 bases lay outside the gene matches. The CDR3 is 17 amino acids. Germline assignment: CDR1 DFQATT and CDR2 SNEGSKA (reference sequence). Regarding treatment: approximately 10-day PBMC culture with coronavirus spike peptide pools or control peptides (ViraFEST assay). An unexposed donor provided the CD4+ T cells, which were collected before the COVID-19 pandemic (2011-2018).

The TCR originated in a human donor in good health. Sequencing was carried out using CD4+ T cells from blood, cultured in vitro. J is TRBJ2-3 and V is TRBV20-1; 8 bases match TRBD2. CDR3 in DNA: TGCAGTGCTATACCGGGACTAGGGGCGACTAGCACAGATACGCAGTATTTT. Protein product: CSAIPGLGATSTDTQYF.